The clone carrying this T cell receptor (beta chain) was counted ten times or more. Its antigen remains unidentified. This sample was taken from a study of T-cell reconstitution after alpha-beta-depleted transplantation in children. The length of the CDR3 is 11 residues. Trimming removed 5 bases at V and 6 bases at J, with 8 bases between. Germline CDR1 SEHNR, CDR2 FQNEAQ (reference sequence). Study outcomes and limitations: One year post-transplant, T-cell counts and diversity were largely derived from T cells produced anew. Where some patients showed high TCRbeta diversity at day 60, it came from recipient T cells and thymic progenitors that had survived. About two months after transplant, alpha-beta T cells reportedly came from several hundred expanded graft clones.

It was with unique molecular identifiers that the TCRbeta library was prepared. TCRdb analysed the PCR reads with MiXCR anew, one entry per CDR3 protein. Of 670,000 or so distinct CDR3 sequences in the sample, over 10% were seen once. The rearrangement uses TRBV7-9 and TRBJ2-7; D is unresolved. The source material was PBMCs, sampled before TCRalphabeta/CD19-depleted stem cell transplant. The TCR comes from a girl aged 2 to 9 with congenital amegakaryocytic thrombocytopenia, due to receive a stem cell transplant. The CDR3 region is CASSPYVEQYF. CDR3 nucleotide sequence: TGTGCCAGCAGCCCGTATGTCGAGCAGTACTTC.